Here is one TCR beta chain with its context. The antigen remains unidentified. PBMCs that had been cryopreserved were the source of 1.5 to 2.5 micrograms of genomic DNA for TCR beta libraries. The data are from a study of cytotoxic CD8 clonotypes in ibrutinib-treated CLL. Study as a whole: Timing of response sample collection was a median about twelve months after treatment start, with a range of 6 to 36. Study-level results: Baseline levels were approached again at progression, after clonality had risen at ibrutinib response.

The CDR3 sequence is 17 residues long. The V gene's germline CDR1 is SGHAT and CDR2 FQNNGV. V shed 0 bases, J shed 1 base, and the junction held 6 bases outside the gene matches. Depths of 1 in 200,000 to 1 in 1 million T cells were the sequencing target. Using immunoSEQ multiplex PCR, the repertoire was profiled, and TCRdb retains in-frame clones only, with some absent. The sample holds over 100,000 clones, approximately 85% seen once. Sample: PBMCs, taken after 24 months of ibrutinib treatment. The receptor was derived from a human donor with chronic lymphocytic leukemia. The chain uses TRBV11-2 and TRBJ2-3; TRBD2 aligns across 8 bases. CDR3 region: CASSLDSRAGGTDTQYF. CDR3 in DNA: TGTGCCAGCAGCTTAGATAGCCGAGCGGGGGGCACAGATACGCAGTATTTT.